This is a list of T cell receptor beta chains from one sample in a study of T cell repertoires in cytomegalovirus infection. Each CDR3 protein is one row after TCRdb ran MiXCR on the reads. Here the sample spans 110,000 to 150,000 distinct CDR3 sequences, approximately 30% being singletons. For these receptors, no antigen is known. The sequencing used CD8+ T cells from cultured PBMCs, collected from culture after CMV antigen stimulation. These receptors were taken from a human donor in good health (CMV status not recorded). Some clones in this sample may be carry-over from other donors' samples. Each CDR3 is given with its conserved first and last residue. Fields, in order: D gene, J gene, V gene, clone size, CDR3 protein, CDR3 DNA. D genes are given only for firm matches. For some rows the clone size is stated as once, few or many, or as a class when expanded; others skip it.

d_gene: TRBD2; j_gene: TRBJ2-1; v_gene: TRBV7-8; abundance: many; CDR3aa: CASSLPASSTSGGHNEQFF; CDR3nt: TGTGCCAGCAGCTTACCAGCGTCTTCGACTAGCGGGGGCCACAATGAGCAGTTCTTC
d_gene: TRBD1; j_gene: TRBJ1-2; v_gene: TRBV7-2; abundance: NA; CDR3aa: CASSLLTTGGNGYTF; CDR3nt: TGTGCCAGCAGCTTGTTAACGACAGGGGGCAATGGCTACACCTTC
d_gene: NA; j_gene: TRBJ2-7; v_gene: TRBV2; abundance: NA; CDR3aa: CASSAQVTYEQYF; CDR3nt: TGTGCCAGCAGTGCACAGGTCACCTACGAGCAGTACTTC
d_gene: TRBD2; j_gene: TRBJ2-5; v_gene: TRBV5-6; abundance: NA; CDR3aa: CASSLGLAGLEETQYF; CDR3nt: TGTGCCAGCAGCCTGGGACTAGCGGGGTTAGAAGAGACCCAGTACTTC
d_gene: NA; j_gene: TRBJ2-3; v_gene: TRBV7-9; abundance: few; CDR3aa: CASSSPPWGAPLKGTDTQYF; CDR3nt: TGTGCCAGCAGCTCACCCCCCTGGGGGGCCCCATTAAAGGGCACAGATACGCAGTATTTT
d_gene: NA; j_gene: TRBJ1-2; v_gene: TRBV7-9; abundance: NA; CDR3aa: CASSDRSGTVYGYTF; CDR3nt: TGTGCCAGCAGCGACCGGTCCGGGACTGTCTATGGCTACACCTTC
d_gene: NA; j_gene: TRBJ2-7; v_gene: TRBV7-8; abundance: NA; CDR3aa: CASSPRGENEQYF; CDR3nt: TGTGCCAGCAGCCCAAGGGGGGAGAACGAGCAGTACTTC
d_gene: TRBD1; j_gene: TRBJ2-3; v_gene: TRBV2; abundance: NA; CDR3aa: CASSDGQGRDTQYF; CDR3nt: TGTGCCAGCAGTGACGGACAGGGACGAGATACGCAGTATTTT
d_gene: NA; j_gene: TRBJ2-1; v_gene: TRBV6-2/TRBV6-3; abundance: NA; CDR3aa: CASSYVPNTPKSSEQFF; CDR3nt: TGTGCCAGCAGTTACGTACCAAACACACCAAAGTCTAGTGAGCAGTTCTTC
d_gene: TRBD2; j_gene: TRBJ2-7; v_gene: TRBV20-1; abundance: few; CDR3aa: CSGSGLAGGEQYF; CDR3nt: TGCAGTGGCAGTGGTCTAGCGGGGGGGGAGCAGTACTTC
d_gene: NA; j_gene: TRBJ1-4; v_gene: TRBV27; abundance: few; CDR3aa: CASSSLSNEKLFF; CDR3nt: TGTGCCAGCAGTTCTTTGTCTAATGAAAAACTGTTTTTT
d_gene: TRBD1; j_gene: TRBJ1-4; v_gene: TRBV27; abundance: few; CDR3aa: CASNDRGPREKLFF; CDR3nt: TGTGCCAGCAACGACAGGGGGCCTCGGGAAAAACTGTTTTTT
d_gene: NA; j_gene: TRBJ2-4; v_gene: TRBV6-8; abundance: few; CDR3aa: CASRHRGPPGPQYF; CDR3nt: TGTGCCAGCAGACACCGAGGACCCCCGGGTCCACAGTACTTC
d_gene: NA; j_gene: TRBJ1-1; v_gene: TRBV12-3/TRBV12-4; abundance: NA; CDR3aa: CASSLLGVKAFF; CDR3nt: TGTGCCAGCAGTTTATTGGGGGTTAAAGCTTTCTTT
d_gene: NA; j_gene: TRBJ2-7; v_gene: TRBV27; abundance: NA; CDR3aa: CASSLLQGRGEQYF; CDR3nt: TGTGCCAGCAGTTTATTACAGGGTAGGGGCGAGCAGTACTTC
d_gene: NA; j_gene: TRBJ2-7; v_gene: TRBV12-3/TRBV12-4; abundance: NA; CDR3aa: CASSTLVGEQYF; CDR3nt: TGTGCCAGCAGTACTCTAGTGGGCGAGCAGTACTTC
d_gene: NA; j_gene: TRBJ1-1; v_gene: TRBV2; abundance: NA; CDR3aa: CASSEGGGYVNTEAFF; CDR3nt: TGTGCCAGCAGTGAAGGGGGGGGTTACGTGAACACTGAAGCTTTCTTT
d_gene: TRBD1; j_gene: TRBJ2-3; v_gene: TRBV12-3/TRBV12-4; abundance: NA; CDR3aa: CASSSDRATDTQYF; CDR3nt: TGTGCCAGCAGCTCGGACAGGGCCACAGATACGCAGTATTTT
d_gene: TRBD1; j_gene: TRBJ1-1; v_gene: TRBV7-3; abundance: few; CDR3aa: CASSLTSGGKTEAFF; CDR3nt: TGTGCCAGCAGCTTAACTTCAGGGGGTAAGACTGAAGCTTTCTTT
d_gene: NA; j_gene: TRBJ1-1; v_gene: TRBV20-1; abundance: NA; CDR3aa: CSARDLWARDVTEAFF; CDR3nt: TGCAGTGCTAGAGATCTTTGGGCCAGGGACGTTACTGAAGCTTTCTTT
d_gene: TRBD1; j_gene: TRBJ2-7; v_gene: TRBV6-8; abundance: NA; CDR3aa: CASSDTQGAYEQYF; CDR3nt: TGTGCCAGCAGTGACACACAGGGGGCCTACGAGCAGTACTTC
d_gene: NA; j_gene: TRBJ2-3; v_gene: TRBV28; abundance: NA; CDR3aa: CASSFYPGDTQYF; CDR3nt: TGTGCCAGCAGTTTTTATCCGGGAGATACGCAGTATTTT
d_gene: TRBD2; j_gene: TRBJ2-7; v_gene: TRBV12-3/TRBV12-4; abundance: few; CDR3aa: CASSLGGEDYEQYF; CDR3nt: TGTGCCAGCAGTTTGGGGGGGGAAGACTACGAGCAGTACTTC
d_gene: NA; j_gene: TRBJ2-2; v_gene: TRBV9; abundance: few; CDR3aa: CASSVEDRPTGELFF; CDR3nt: TGTGCCAGCAGCGTAGAAGACAGACCTACCGGGGAGCTGTTTTTT
d_gene: TRBD1; j_gene: TRBJ2-1; v_gene: TRBV19; abundance: NA; CDR3aa: CASATGTGMDNEQFF; CDR3nt: TGTGCCAGTGCAACAGGGACAGGTATGGACAATGAGCAGTTCTTC
d_gene: TRBD1; j_gene: TRBJ2-1; v_gene: TRBV6-1; abundance: few; CDR3aa: CASSRTGDEQFF; CDR3nt: TGTGCCAGCAGCCGAACAGGGGATGAGCAGTTCTTC
d_gene: NA; j_gene: TRBJ1-6; v_gene: TRBV7-6; abundance: many; CDR3aa: CASSLTLVQGDSPLHF; CDR3nt: TGTGCCAGCAGCTTAACTTTAGTACAGGGTGATTCACCCCTCCACTTT
d_gene: TRBD1; j_gene: TRBJ2-7; v_gene: TRBV30; abundance: few; CDR3aa: CAWSTRRGRGLYEQYF; CDR3nt: TGTGCCTGGAGTACCCGCCGAGGCAGGGGGTTGTACGAGCAGTACTTC
d_gene: NA; j_gene: TRBJ2-1; v_gene: TRBV10-3; abundance: NA; CDR3aa: CAISGSSVLGYNEQFF; CDR3nt: TGTGCCATCAGTGGGTCTAGCGTCCTGGGATACAATGAGCAGTTCTTC
d_gene: NA; j_gene: TRBJ2-2; v_gene: TRBV11-2; abundance: NA; CDR3aa: CASSPGPGGELFF; CDR3nt: TGTGCCAGCAGCCCGGGCCCGGGCGGGGAGCTGTTTTTT
d_gene: TRBD1; j_gene: TRBJ1-5; v_gene: TRBV2; abundance: NA; CDR3aa: CASRGQGDQPQHF; CDR3nt: TGTGCCAGCAGGGGACAGGGGGATCAGCCCCAGCATTTT
d_gene: TRBD1; j_gene: TRBJ1-6; v_gene: TRBV7-8; abundance: NA; CDR3aa: CASSLGQSSYNSPLHF; CDR3nt: TGTGCCAGCAGCTTGGGACAGAGCTCCTATAATTCACCCCTCCACTTT
d_gene: NA; j_gene: TRBJ2-7; v_gene: TRBV27; abundance: few; CDR3aa: CASSPGAGMVEQYF; CDR3nt: TGTGCCAGCTCCCCTGGGGCAGGTATGGTCGAGCAGTACTTC
d_gene: NA; j_gene: TRBJ1-6; v_gene: TRBV7-6; abundance: NA; CDR3aa: CASSHGNSPLHF; CDR3nt: TGTGCCAGCTCCCACGGGAATTCACCCCTCCACTTT
d_gene: NA; j_gene: TRBJ1-6; v_gene: TRBV7-9; abundance: NA; CDR3aa: CASSLDEGWHSPLHF; CDR3nt: TGTGCCAGCAGCTTAGATGAGGGGTGGCATTCACCCCTCCACTTT
d_gene: NA; j_gene: TRBJ1-6; v_gene: TRBV12-3/TRBV12-4; abundance: NA; CDR3aa: CASSLVGKDSPLHF; CDR3nt: TGTGCCAGCAGTTTAGTCGGGAAGGATTCACCCCTCCACTTT